The source of this TCR beta chain is a study of blood T cells in healthy people across ages. Study background: Per two T cells, template switching captured roughly one barcoded beta molecule.

This clonotype was recorded at least ten times. With a J-beta primer mix and a sample-barcoded 5' primer, a second PCR ran about 7 to 12 cycles. TCRdb re-analysed the 5' RACE reads in MiXCR, keeping a single row per CDR3 protein. This sample has fewer than 800,000 distinct CDR3 sequences, with 32% found just once. Germline values: CDR1 SGHDN, CDR2 FVKESK. The V and J ends lost 1 base and 4 bases respectively, with 14 bases between them. The CDR3 is 15 residues long. This sequence originates from a woman aged 80 or over in good health. Source material: blood. This sequence joins TRBV14 and TRBJ2-7; D is perhaps TRBD1 (6 bases). Here the CDR3 DNA reads TGTGCCAGCAGCCAAGGGGTGGCAGGGGCGTACGAGCAGTACTTC. Its translation is CASSQGVAGAYEQYF.